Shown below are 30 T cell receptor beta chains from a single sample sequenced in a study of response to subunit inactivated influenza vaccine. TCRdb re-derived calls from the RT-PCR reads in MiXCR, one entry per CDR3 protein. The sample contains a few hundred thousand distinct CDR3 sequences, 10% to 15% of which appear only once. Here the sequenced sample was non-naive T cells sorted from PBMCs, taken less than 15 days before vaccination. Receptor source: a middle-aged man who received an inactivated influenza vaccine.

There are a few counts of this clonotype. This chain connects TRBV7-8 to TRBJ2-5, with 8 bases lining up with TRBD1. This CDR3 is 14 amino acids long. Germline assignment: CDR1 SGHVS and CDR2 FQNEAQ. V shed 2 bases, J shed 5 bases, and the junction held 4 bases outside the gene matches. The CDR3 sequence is CASSLQGAAETQYF. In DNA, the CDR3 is TGTGCCAGCAGCTTACAGGGGGCGGCGGAGACCCAGTACTTC.

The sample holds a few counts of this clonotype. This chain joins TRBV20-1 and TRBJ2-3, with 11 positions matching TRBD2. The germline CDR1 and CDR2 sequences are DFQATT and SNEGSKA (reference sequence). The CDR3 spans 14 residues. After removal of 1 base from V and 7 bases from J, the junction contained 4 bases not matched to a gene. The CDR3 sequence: CSARVLAGGNTQYF. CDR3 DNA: TGCAGTGCTAGAGTTCTAGCGGGGGGTAATACGCAGTATTTT.

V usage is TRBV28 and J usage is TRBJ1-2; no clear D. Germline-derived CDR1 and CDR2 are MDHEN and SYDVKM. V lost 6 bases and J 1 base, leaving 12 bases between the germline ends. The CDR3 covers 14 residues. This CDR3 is CASSEGRINYGYTF. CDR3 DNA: TGTGCCAGCAGCGAAGGACGGATTAACTATGGCTACACCTTC.

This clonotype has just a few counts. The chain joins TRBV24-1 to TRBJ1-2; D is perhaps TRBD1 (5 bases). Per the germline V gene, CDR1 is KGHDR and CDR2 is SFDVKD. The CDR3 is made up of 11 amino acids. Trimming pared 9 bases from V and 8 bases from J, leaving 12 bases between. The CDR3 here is CATYSGDGYTF. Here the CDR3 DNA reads TGTGCCACCTATAGCGGGGACGGCTACACCTTC.

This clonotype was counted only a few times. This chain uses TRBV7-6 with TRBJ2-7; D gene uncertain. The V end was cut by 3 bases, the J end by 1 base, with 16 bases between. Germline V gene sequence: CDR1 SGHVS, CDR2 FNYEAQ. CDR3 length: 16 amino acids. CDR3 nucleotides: TGTGCCAGCAGCTTCTTCTCATCCGGCGGTTCCTACGAGCAGTACTTC. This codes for CASSFFSSGGSYEQYF.

The CDR3 DNA follows: TGTGCCAGCAGTTTGGACATAGGGGGGGGAGGGCCCGGGAGCTCCTACAATGAGCAGTTCTTC. It yields the protein CASSLDIGGGGPGSSYNEQFF. This chain uses TRBV28 with TRBJ2-1, with D possibly being TRBD2 (7 bases). V was pared by 3 bases and J by 0 bases, with 27 bases between. Looked up from germline, CDR1 is MDHEN and CDR2 is SYDVKM. The CDR3 sequence is 21 residues long.

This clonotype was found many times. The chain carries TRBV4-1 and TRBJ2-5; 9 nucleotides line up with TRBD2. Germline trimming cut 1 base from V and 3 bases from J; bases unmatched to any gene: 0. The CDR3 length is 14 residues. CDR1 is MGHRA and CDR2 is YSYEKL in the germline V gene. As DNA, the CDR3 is TGCGCCAGCAGCCAAGGACTAGCGGAAGAGACCCAGTACTTC. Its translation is CASSQGLAEETQYF.

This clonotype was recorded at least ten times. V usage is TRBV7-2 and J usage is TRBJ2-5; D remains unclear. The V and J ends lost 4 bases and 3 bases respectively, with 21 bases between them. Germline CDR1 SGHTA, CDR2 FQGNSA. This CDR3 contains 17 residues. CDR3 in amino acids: CASSYGPGNLLKETQYF. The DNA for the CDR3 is TGTGCCAGCAGCTACGGACCCGGAAATCTACTGAAAGAGACCCAGTACTTC.

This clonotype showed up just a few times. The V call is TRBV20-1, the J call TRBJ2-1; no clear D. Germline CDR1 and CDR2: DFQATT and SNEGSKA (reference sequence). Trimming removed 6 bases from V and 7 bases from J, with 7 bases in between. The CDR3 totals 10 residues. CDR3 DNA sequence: TGCAGTGCCGAGCGTAATGAGCAGTTCTTC. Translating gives CSAERNEQFF.

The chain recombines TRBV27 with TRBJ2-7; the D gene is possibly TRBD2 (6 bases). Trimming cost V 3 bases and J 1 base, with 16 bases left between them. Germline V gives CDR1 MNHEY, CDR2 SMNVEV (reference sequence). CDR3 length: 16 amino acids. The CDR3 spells CASSFSLLGSSYEQYF. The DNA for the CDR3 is TGTGCCAGCAGTTTCTCTCTCCTCGGGAGTTCCTACGAGCAGTACTTC.

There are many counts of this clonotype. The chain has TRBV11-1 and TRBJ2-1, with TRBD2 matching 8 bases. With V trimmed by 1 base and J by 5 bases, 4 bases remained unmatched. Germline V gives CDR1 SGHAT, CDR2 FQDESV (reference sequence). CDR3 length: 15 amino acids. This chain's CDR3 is CASSLGLANHNEQFF. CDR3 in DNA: TGTGCCAGCAGCTTAGGACTAGCGAACCACAATGAGCAGTTCTTC. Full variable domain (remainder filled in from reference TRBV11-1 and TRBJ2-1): EAEVAQSPRYKITEKSQAVAFWCDPISGHATLYWYRQILGQGPELLVQFQDESVVDDSQLPKDRFSAERLKGVDSTLKIQPAELGDSAMYLCASSLGLANHNEQFFGPGTRLTVL.

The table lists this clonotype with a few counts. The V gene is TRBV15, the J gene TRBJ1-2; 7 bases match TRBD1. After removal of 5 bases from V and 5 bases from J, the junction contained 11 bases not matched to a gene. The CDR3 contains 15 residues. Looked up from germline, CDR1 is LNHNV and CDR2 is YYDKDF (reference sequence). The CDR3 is CATSARQGPIYGYTF. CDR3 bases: TGTGCCACCAGCGCCCGACAGGGCCCAATTTATGGCTACACCTTC.

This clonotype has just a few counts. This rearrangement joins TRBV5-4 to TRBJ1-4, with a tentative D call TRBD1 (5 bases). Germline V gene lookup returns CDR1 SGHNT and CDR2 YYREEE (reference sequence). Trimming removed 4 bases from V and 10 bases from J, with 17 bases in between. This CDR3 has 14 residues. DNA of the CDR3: TGTGCCAGCAGCCTGCCCGCGGGTGGGGGAAAACTGTTTTTT. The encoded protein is CASSLPAGGGKLFF.

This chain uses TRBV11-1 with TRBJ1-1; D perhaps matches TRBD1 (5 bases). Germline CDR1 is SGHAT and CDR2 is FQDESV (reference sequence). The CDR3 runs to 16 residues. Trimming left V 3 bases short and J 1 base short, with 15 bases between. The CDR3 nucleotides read TGTGCCAGCAGCTTGGGTCAGGGATTTGCGAACACTGAAGCTTTCTTT. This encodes CASSLGQGFANTEAFF.

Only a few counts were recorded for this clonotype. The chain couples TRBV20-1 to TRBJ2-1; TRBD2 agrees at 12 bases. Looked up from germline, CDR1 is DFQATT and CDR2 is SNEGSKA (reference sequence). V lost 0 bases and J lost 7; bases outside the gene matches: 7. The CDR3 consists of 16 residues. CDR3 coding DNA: TGCAGTGCTAGAGATGGCACTAGCGGGAGGCGAAATGAGCAGTTCTTC. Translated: CSARDGTSGRRNEQFF.

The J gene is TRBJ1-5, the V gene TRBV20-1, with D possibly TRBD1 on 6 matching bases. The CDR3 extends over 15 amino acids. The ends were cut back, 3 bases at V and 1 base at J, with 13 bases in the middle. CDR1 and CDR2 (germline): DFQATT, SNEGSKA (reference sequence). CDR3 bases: TGCAGTGCTAGTCGCGGGGGGGCGAGCAATCAGCCCCAGCATTTT. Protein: CSASRGGASNQPQHF.

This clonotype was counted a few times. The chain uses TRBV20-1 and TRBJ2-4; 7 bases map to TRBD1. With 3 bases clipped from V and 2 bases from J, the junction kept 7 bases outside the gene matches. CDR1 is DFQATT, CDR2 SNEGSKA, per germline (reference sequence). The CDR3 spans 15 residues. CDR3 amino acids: CSASRDSLTKNIQYF. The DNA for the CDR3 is TGCAGTGCTAGTAGGGACAGCTTAACCAAAAACATTCAGTACTTC.

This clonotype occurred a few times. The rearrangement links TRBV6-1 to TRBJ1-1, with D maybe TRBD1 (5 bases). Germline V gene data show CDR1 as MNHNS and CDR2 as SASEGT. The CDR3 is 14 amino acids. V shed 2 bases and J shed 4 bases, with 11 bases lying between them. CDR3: CASSELGGVTEAFF. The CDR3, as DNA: TGTGCCAGCAGTGAATTGGGGGGTGTCACTGAAGCTTTCTTT.

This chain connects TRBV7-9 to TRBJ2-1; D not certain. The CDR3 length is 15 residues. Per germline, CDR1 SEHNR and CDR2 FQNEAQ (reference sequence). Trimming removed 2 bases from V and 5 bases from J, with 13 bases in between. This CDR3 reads CASSLSSGRDNEQFF. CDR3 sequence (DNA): TGTGCCAGCAGCTTAAGCTCGGGCCGGGACAATGAGCAGTTCTTC.

The CDR3 sequence is CASSFGTGLQETQYF. The CDR3 DNA sequence: TGTGCCAGCAGCTTTGGGACAGGACTTCAAGAGACCCAGTACTTC. The chain has TRBV11-2 and TRBJ2-5, with 8 bases that match TRBD1. Losses at the gene ends were 3 bases for V and 2 bases for J; bases not matched to a gene: 5. Germline CDR1 SGHAT, CDR2 FQNNGV. This CDR3 contains 15 residues.

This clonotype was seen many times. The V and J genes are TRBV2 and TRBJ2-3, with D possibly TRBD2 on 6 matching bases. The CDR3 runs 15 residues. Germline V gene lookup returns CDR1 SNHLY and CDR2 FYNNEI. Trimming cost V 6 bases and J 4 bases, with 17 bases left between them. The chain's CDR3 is CASRGGRLGADTQYF. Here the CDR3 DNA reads TGTGCCAGCAGGGGGGGACGGCTGGGGGCAGATACGCAGTATTTT.

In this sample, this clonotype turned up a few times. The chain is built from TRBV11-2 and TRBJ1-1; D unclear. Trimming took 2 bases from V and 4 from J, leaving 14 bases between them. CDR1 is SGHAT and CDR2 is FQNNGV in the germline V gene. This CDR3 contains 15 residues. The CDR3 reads CASSLRSGFGTEAFF. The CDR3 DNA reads TGTGCCAGCAGCTTAAGAAGCGGTTTCGGCACTGAAGCTTTCTTT.

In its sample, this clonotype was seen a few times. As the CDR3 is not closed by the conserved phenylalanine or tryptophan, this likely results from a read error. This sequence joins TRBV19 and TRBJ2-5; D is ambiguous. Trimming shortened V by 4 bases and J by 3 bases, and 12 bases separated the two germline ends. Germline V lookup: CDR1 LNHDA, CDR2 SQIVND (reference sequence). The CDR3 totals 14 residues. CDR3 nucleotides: TGTGCCAGTAGTACCCGACGGACGAAAGAGACCCAGTACCTC. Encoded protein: CASSTRRTKETQYL.

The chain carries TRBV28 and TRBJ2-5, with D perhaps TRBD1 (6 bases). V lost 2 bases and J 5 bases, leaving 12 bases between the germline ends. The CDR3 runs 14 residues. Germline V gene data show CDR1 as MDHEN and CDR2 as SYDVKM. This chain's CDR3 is CASSLPGQLETQYF. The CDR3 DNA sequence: TGTGCCAGCAGTTTACCTGGACAGCTGGAGACCCAGTACTTC.

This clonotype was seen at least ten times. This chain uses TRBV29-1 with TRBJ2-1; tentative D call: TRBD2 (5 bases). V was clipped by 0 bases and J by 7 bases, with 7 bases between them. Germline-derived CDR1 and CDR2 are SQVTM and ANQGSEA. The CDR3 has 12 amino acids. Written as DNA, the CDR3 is TGCAGCGTTGAAGATTCGGGGAATGAGCAGTTCTTC. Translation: CSVEDSGNEQFF.

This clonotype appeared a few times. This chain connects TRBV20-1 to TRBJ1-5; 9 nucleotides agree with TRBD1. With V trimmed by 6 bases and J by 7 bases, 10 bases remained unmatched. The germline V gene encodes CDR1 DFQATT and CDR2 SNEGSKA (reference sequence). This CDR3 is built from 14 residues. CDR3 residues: CSASRDRDGQPQHF. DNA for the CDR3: TGCAGTGCGAGCCGGGACAGGGACGGGCAGCCCCAGCATTTT.

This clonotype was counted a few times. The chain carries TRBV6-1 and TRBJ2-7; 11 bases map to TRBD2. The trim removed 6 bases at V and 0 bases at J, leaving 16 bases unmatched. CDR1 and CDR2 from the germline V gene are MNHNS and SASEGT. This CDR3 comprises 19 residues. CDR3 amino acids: CASRPRRRTSGLSSYEQYF. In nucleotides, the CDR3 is TGTGCCAGCAGGCCACGAAGACGGACTAGCGGGTTGAGCTCCTACGAGCAGTACTTC.

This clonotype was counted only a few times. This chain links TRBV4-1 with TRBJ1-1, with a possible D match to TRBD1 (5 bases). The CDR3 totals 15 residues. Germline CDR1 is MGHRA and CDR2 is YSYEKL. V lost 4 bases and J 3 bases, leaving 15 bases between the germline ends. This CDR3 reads CASSLRPGADTEAFF. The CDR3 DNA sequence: TGCGCCAGCAGCCTACGTCCCGGGGCGGACACTGAAGCTTTCTTT.

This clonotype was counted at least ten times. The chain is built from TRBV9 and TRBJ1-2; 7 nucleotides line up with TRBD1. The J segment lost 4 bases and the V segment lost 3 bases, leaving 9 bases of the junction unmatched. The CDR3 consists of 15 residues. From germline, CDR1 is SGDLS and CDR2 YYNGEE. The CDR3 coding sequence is TGTGCCAGCAGCGATACAGGGGCGATGGGCTATGGCTACACCTTC. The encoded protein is CASSDTGAMGYGYTF.

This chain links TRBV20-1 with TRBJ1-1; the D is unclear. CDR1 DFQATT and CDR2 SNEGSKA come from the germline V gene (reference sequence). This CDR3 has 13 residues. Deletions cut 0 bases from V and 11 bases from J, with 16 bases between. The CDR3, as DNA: TGCAGTGCTAGAGATCAAGAATGGATGGAGGCTTTCTTT. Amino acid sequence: CSARDQEWMEAFF.